The following is a TCR beta chain sequence with its context. Trimming left V 1 base short and J 5 bases short, with 5 bases between. Germline V gene sequence: CDR1 LGHNA, CDR2 YSLEER. The CDR3 contains 12 residues. These data come from a study of blood T cell repertoires in COVID-19. Generated by immunoSEQ multiplex PCR, the TCRdb table keeps only in-frame clones and is missing some. The sample yields 150,000 to 200,000 clones, around nine tenths seen once. The sample consisted of peripheral blood. This receptor was identified in a human donor in a cohort sampled during active COVID-19. The J gene is TRBJ1-1, the V gene TRBV4-3; D is unresolved. The CDR3 region is CASSQGPTEAFF. CDR3 nucleotide sequence: TGCGCCAGCAGCCAAGGGCCTACTGAAGCTTTCTTT.